A single sample gave rise to the 23 T cell receptor beta chains below, sequenced in a study of T cell changes during pregnancy in multiple sclerosis. The repertoire was sequenced with immunoSEQ multiplex PCR; TCRdb's copy has only in-frame clones and lacks some. The sample shows roughly 46,000 clones, over 90% of them seen only once. The material sequenced was peripheral blood, taken in the third trimester of pregnancy. The receptors originated from a female donor with multiple sclerosis, enrolled in a pregnancy study.

This rearrangement joins TRBV7-2 to TRBJ1-5; D is possibly TRBD1 (6 bases). Germline V gene sequence: CDR1 SGHTA, CDR2 FQGNSA. Trimming pared 3 bases from V and 6 bases from J, leaving 15 bases between. The CDR3 totals 15 residues. CDR3 DNA sequence: TGTGCCAGCAGCTTGCGACAGGAGGCCGGTCAGCCCCAGCATTTT. It yields the protein CASSLRQEAGQPQHF.

The chain joins TRBV18 to TRBJ1-3, with TRBD1 as a possible D gene (5 bases). The ends were cut back, 6 bases at V and 2 bases at J, with 14 bases in the middle. The germline V gene encodes CDR1 KGHSH and CDR2 LQKENI. The CDR3 runs 15 residues. The CDR3 is CASSAQGSAGNTIYF. As DNA, the CDR3 is TGTGCCAGCTCGGCCCAGGGTTCTGCTGGAAACACCATATATTTT.

The rearrangement links TRBV25-1 to TRBJ2-2; tentative D call: TRBD1 (6 bases). The CDR3 length is 17 residues. Germline lookup yields CDR1 MGHDK and CDR2 SYGVNS. V shed 1 base and J shed 0 bases, with 12 bases lying between them. The CDR3 nucleotides read TGTGCCAGCAGTGAATTGACACAGGGCGCGAACACCGGGGAGCTGTTTTTT. Its translation: CASSELTQGANTGELFF.

CDR3 sequence reads: CASSPSWLRPRDYGYTF. In nucleotides, the CDR3 is TGTGCCAGCAGTCCCAGTTGGTTGAGGCCTCGGGACTATGGCTACACCTTC. The rearrangement links TRBV27 to TRBJ1-2; D gene ambiguous. V dropped 5 bases and J dropped 3 bases, with 22 bases sitting between them. The CDR3 is 17 residues long. Germline V gives CDR1 MNHEY, CDR2 SMNVEV (reference sequence).

This chain uses TRBV6-1 with TRBJ2-1, with 7 positions matching TRBD1. The germline CDR1 and CDR2 sequences are MNHNS and SASEGT. V trimming: 4 bases; J trimming: 4 bases; junction bases outside the gene matches: 10. The CDR3 has 16 residues. The CDR3 reads CASSAHRGLTYNEQFF. For the CDR3, the DNA is TGTGCCAGCAGTGCACACAGGGGTCTCACTTACAATGAGCAGTTCTTC.

CDR3: CASKTQGASNYGYTF. For the CDR3, the DNA is TGTGCCAGTAAAACGCAGGGGGCGTCGAACTATGGCTACACCTTC. J is TRBJ1-2 and V is TRBV19, with 8 bases lining up with TRBD1. Germline V CDR1 and CDR2: LNHDA, SQIVND (reference sequence). The CDR3 is 15 amino acids. V dropped 7 bases and J dropped 2; count of bases not matched to a gene: 9. The full variable domain, in which reference TRBV19 and TRBJ1-2 provide the parts outside the CDR3, is DGGITQSPKYLFRKEGQNVTLSCEQNLNHDAMYWYRQDPGQGLRLIYYSQIVNDFQKGDIAEGYSVSREKKESFPLTVTSAQKNPTAFYLCASKTQGASNYGYTFGSGTRLTVV.

This clone is a singleton in its sample. V is TRBV5-4 and J is TRBJ2-7; D gene uncertain. V was shortened by 0 bases and J by 1 base, with 8 bases between the two germline ends. CDR3 length: 14 residues. The germline V gene has CDR1 SGHNT and CDR2 YYREEE (reference sequence). The CDR3 is CASSLDISSYEQYF. In nucleotides, the CDR3 is TGTGCCAGCAGCTTGGACATATCGTCCTACGAGCAGTACTTC.

CDR3 residues: CSVEDRGRRAEAFF. The CDR3, as DNA: TGCAGCGTTGAGGACAGGGGGCGGAGGGCTGAAGCTTTCTTT. The J gene is TRBJ1-1, the V gene TRBV29-1; TRBD1 matches 11 bases. Per germline, CDR1 SQVTM and CDR2 ANQGSEA. The CDR3 consists of 14 residues. V lost 3 bases and J lost 6; bases outside the gene matches: 6.

CDR3 sequence reads: CAIRGSGISTDTQYF. The CDR3 DNA reads as TGTGCCATCAGGGGAAGCGGGATCAGCACAGATACGCAGTATTTT. The chain joins TRBV10-3 to TRBJ2-3; 7 bases are shared with TRBD2. Germline CDR1 ENHRY, CDR2 SYGVKD. The J segment lost 0 bases and the V segment lost 6 bases, leaving 6 bases of the junction unmatched. The length of the CDR3 is 15 residues.

The chain joins TRBV9 to TRBJ1-2; a possible D gene is TRBD1 (5 bases). V was clipped by 0 bases and J by 4 bases, with 16 bases between them. The CDR3 totals 16 residues. The V gene's germline CDR1 is SGDLS and CDR2 YYNGEE. This chain's CDR3 is CASSVGIGGGGYGYTF. CDR3 nucleotide sequence: TGTGCCAGCAGCGTAGGAATCGGGGGTGGGGGCTATGGCTACACCTTC. The full variable domain, its missing parts supplied by reference TRBV9 and TRBJ1-2, is DSGVTQTPKHLITATGQRVTLRCSPRSGDLSVYWYQQSLDQGLQFLIQYYNGEERAKGNILERFSAQQFPDLHSELNLSSLELGDSALYFCASSVGIGGGGYGYTFGSGTRLTVV.

The V gene is TRBV2, the J gene TRBJ2-1; TRBD2 matches at 12 bases. The V segment lost 4 bases and the J segment 10 bases; nucleotides outside the gene matches: 5. The germline gives CDR1 SNHLY, CDR2 FYNNEI. The CDR3 has 14 residues. CDR3 DNA: TGTGCCAGCAGTGGAGGACTAGCGGGAACCGAGCAGTTCTTC. Translation: CASSGGLAGTEQFF.

The chain couples TRBV7-2 to TRBJ1-4; no firm D call. The germline CDR1 and CDR2 sequences are SGHTA and FQGNSA. Trimming left V 5 bases short and J 9 bases short, with 16 bases between. The CDR3 length is 14 residues. The CDR3 sequence is CASSVGGDRKKLFF. CDR3 nucleotide sequence: TGTGCCAGCAGCGTGGGAGGCGACCGGAAAAAACTGTTTTTT.

The J gene is TRBJ1-3, the V gene TRBV5-8, with D unresolved. The germline V gene encodes CDR1 SGHTS and CDR2 YDEGEE. The ends were cut back, 3 bases at V and 0 bases at J, with 7 bases in the middle. CDR3 size: 14 residues. In DNA form, the CDR3 reads TGTGCCAGCAGCTCCGGGAGCTCTGGAAACACCATATATTTT. Translating it yields CASSSGSSGNTIYF.

V is TRBV5-1 and J is TRBJ1-5; 12 positions match TRBD1. Germline V lookup: CDR1 SGHRS, CDR2 YFSETQ. After removal of 4 bases from V and 6 bases from J, the junction contained 5 bases not matched to a gene. The CDR3 is 15 amino acids. CDR3 loop: CASSDGTGGTQPQHF. The DNA of the CDR3 is TGCGCCAGCAGCGACGGGACAGGGGGCACTCAGCCCCAGCATTTT.

This clone was seen just once. This rearrangement joins TRBV15 to TRBJ2-3, with 9 bases lining up with TRBD1. Germline V CDR1 and CDR2: LNHNV, YYDKDF (reference sequence). This CDR3 is built from 16 residues. J lost 2 bases, V lost 4 bases, and 7 bases had no gene match. The DNA for the CDR3 is TGTGCCACCAGCACTGAGACAGGGGGTTTCACAGATACGCAGTATTTT. This gives the protein CATSTETGGFTDTQYF. The full variable domain, in which reference TRBV15 and TRBJ2-3 provide the parts outside the CDR3, is DAMVIQNPRYQVTQFGKPVTLSCSQTLNHNVMYWYQQKSSQAPKLLFHYYDKDFNNEADTPDNFQSRRPNTSFCFLDIRSPGLGDTAMYLCATSTETGGFTDTQYFGPGTRLTVL.

DNA of the CDR3: TGTGCCAGTAGTAAGGCTAGCGGGGGGGCCAATGAGCAGTTCTTC. Translating it yields CASSKASGGANEQFF. The rearrangement links TRBV19 to TRBJ2-1, with 12 bases matching TRBD2. The CDR3 contains 15 residues. Germline loops: CDR1 LNHDA, CDR2 SQIVND (reference sequence). Trimming removed 4 bases from V and 6 bases from J; junction bases left unmatched: 4.

The CDR3 spells CSAFINTEAFF. In DNA form, the CDR3 reads TGCAGTGCTTTTATTAACACTGAAGCTTTCTTT. This chain uses TRBV20-1 with TRBJ1-1; D uncertain. Germline V gene sequence: CDR1 DFQATT, CDR2 SNEGSKA (reference sequence). Trimming took off 5 bases at V and 2 bases at J, with 6 bases between the two ends. The CDR3 contains 11 residues.

The V and J genes are TRBV28 and TRBJ1-1, with 10 bases that match TRBD1. V lost 4 bases to trimming and J lost 5 bases; unmatched junction nucleotides: 4. This CDR3 comprises 14 residues. Germline assignment: CDR1 MDHEN and CDR2 SYDVKM. DNA for the CDR3: TGTGCCAGCAGTTCAGACAGGGGGCTAACTGAAGCTTTCTTT. Amino acids: CASSSDRGLTEAFF.

The chain couples TRBV7-2 to TRBJ1-2, with 9 bases aligning to TRBD1. Germline CDR1 is SGHTA and CDR2 is FQGNSA. The CDR3 runs to 14 residues. V dropped 4 bases and J dropped 7; count of bases not matched to a gene: 7. CDR3 sequence reads: CASSSDRGVVGYTF. CDR3 coding DNA: TGTGCCAGCAGCTCGGACAGGGGTGTAGTTGGCTACACCTTC.

The chain links TRBV18 to TRBJ1-4, with D unclear. The CDR3 totals 18 residues. The V and J ends lost 3 bases and 0 bases respectively, with 17 bases between them. The germline V gene has CDR1 KGHSH and CDR2 LQKENI. In nucleotides, the CDR3 is TGTGCCAGCTCACCTTTCGCGGTTGGTTCTGCAACTAATGAAAAACTGTTTTTT. Translation: CASSPFAVGSATNEKLFF.

Many counts were recorded for this clone. The V and J genes are TRBV25-1 and TRBJ1-1; 9 bases are shared with TRBD1. This CDR3 region has 14 residues. Per germline, CDR1 MGHDK and CDR2 SYGVNS. V lost 4 bases to trimming and J lost 5 bases; unmatched junction nucleotides: 5. The CDR3 region has the DNA TGTGCCAGCAGTGTCCGGGACAGGGCGACTGAAGCTTTCTTT. Protein product: CASSVRDRATEAFF.

The rearrangement links TRBV6-1 to TRBJ1-5, with 7 bases identical to TRBD1. Germline V gene data show CDR1 as MNHNS and CDR2 as SASEGT. This CDR3 has 15 residues. Trimming cost V 4 bases and J 5 bases; bases outside gene matches: 8. Here the CDR3 DNA reads TGTGCCAGCAGTGGAGACAGGGAGAAGGATCAGCCCCAGCATTTT. Translation gives CASSGDREKDQPQHF.

The chain carries TRBV15 and TRBJ2-7; 11 positions agree with TRBD2. The germline gives CDR1 LNHNV, CDR2 YYDKDF (reference sequence). The CDR3 has 18 amino acids. V dropped 1 base and J dropped 1; count of bases not matched to a gene: 9. Here the CDR3 reads CATSRARVAGGSSYEQYF. For the CDR3, the DNA is TGTGCCACCAGCAGAGCGCGGGTAGCGGGAGGGTCATCCTACGAGCAGTACTTC.